This TCR beta chain was observed in a study of blood T cell repertoires in COVID-19. Trimming removed 4 bases from V and 5 bases from J; junction bases left unmatched: 4. The length of the CDR3 is 13 residues. Germline values: CDR1 SGDLS, CDR2 YYNGEE. Data came from immunoSEQ multiplex PCR; TCRdb stores just in-frame clones and leaves some out. The sample has under 200,000 clones; around 84% are singletons. Sequences were obtained from peripheral blood. The V gene is TRBV9, the J gene TRBJ2-7, with 9 bases lining up with TRBD2. The receptor comes from a woman aged 70-85 years with COVID-19, enrolled during active disease. CDR3 amino acids: CASSPRLADEQYF. The CDR3, as DNA: TGTGCCAGCAGCCCCAGACTAGCGGACGAGCAGTACTTC.